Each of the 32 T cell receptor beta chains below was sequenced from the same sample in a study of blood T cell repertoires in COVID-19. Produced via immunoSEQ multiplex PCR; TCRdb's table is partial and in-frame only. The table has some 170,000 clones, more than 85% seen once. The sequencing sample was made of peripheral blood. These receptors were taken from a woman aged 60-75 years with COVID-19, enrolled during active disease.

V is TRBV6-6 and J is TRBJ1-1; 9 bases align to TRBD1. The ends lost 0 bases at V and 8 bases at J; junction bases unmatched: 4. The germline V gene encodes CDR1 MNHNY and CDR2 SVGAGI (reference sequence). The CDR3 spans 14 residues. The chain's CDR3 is CASSYSGQGGEAFF. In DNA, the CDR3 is TGTGCCAGCAGTTACTCGGGACAGGGAGGCGAAGCTTTCTTT.

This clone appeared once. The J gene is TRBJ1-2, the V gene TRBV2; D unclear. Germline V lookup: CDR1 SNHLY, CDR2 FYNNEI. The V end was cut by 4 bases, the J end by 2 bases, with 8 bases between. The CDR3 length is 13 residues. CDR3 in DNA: TGTGCCAGCAGTGCCGAACAGAACTATGGCTACACCTTC. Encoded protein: CASSAEQNYGYTF.

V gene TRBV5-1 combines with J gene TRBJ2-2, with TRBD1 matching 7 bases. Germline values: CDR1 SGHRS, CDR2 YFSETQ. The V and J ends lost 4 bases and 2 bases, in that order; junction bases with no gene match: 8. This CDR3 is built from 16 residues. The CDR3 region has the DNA TGCGCCAGCAGCCCCCTTGGGACAGCAAACACCGGGGAGCTGTTTTTT. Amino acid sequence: CASSPLGTANTGELFF.

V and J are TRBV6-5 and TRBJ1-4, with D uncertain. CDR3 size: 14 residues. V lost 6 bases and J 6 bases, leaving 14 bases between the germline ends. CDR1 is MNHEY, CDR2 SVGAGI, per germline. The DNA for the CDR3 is TGTGCCAGCAGCAGGAGAGGGAGATATGAAAAACTGTTTTTT. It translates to CASSRRGRYEKLFF.

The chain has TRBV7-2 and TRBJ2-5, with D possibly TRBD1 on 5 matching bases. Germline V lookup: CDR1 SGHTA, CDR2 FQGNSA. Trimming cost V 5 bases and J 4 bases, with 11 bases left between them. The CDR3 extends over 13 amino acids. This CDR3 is CASSVTRVETQYF. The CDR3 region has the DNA TGTGCCAGCAGCGTCACCAGGGTAGAGACCCAGTACTTC.

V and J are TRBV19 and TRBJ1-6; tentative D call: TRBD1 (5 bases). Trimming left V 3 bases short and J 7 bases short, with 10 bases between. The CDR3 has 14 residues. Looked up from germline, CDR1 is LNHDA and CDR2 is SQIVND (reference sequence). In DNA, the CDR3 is TGTGCCAGTAGTATCGAGACAGAGAATTCACCCCTCCACTTT. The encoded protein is CASSIETENSPLHF.

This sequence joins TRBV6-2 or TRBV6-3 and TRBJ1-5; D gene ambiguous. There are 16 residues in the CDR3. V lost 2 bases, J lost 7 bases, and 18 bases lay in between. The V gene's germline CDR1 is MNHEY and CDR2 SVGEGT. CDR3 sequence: CASSYGRAPGGQPQHF. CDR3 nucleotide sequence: TGTGCCAGCAGTTACGGGAGGGCCCCAGGTGGACAGCCCCAGCATTTT.

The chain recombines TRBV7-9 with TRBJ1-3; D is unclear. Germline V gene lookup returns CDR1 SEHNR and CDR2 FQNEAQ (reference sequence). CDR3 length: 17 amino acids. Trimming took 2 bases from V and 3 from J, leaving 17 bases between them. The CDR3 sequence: CASSLSRATSYGNTIYF. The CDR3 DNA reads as TGTGCCAGCAGCTTATCGAGGGCTACAAGTTATGGAAACACCATATATTTT.

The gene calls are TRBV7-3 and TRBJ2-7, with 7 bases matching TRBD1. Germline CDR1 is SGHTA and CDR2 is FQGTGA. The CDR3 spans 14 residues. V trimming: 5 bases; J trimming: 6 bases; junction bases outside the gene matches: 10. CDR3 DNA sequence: TGTGCCAGCAGCCCCCGGGAAGGGGGCGGCGAGCAGTACTTC. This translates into CASSPREGGGEQYF.

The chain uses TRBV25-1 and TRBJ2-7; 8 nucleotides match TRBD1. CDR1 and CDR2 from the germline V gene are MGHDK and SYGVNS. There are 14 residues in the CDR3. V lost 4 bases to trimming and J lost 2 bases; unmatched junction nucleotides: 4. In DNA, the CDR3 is TGTGCCAGCAGTGCTTGGGACAGGACCTACGAGCAGTACTTC. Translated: CASSAWDRTYEQYF.

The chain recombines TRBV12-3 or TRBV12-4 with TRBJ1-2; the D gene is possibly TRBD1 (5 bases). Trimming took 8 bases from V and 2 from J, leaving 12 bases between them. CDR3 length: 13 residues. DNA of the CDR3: TGTGCCAGCCTAGACAGTTCCAACTATGGCTACACCTTC. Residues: CASLDSSNYGYTF.

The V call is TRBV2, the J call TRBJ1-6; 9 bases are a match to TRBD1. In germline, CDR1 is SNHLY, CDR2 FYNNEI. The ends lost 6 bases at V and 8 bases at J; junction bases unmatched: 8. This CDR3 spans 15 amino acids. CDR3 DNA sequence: TGTGCCAGCAGAAAAGTGACAGGGGGTGATTCACCCCTCCACTTT. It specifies CASRKVTGGDSPLHF.

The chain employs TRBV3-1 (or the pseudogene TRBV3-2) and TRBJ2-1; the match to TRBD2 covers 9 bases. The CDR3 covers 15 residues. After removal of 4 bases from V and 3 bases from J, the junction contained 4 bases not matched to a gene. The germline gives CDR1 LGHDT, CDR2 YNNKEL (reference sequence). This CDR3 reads CASSPSGGLYNEQFF. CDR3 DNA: TGTGCCAGCAGCCCCAGCGGGGGGCTCTACAATGAGCAGTTCTTC.

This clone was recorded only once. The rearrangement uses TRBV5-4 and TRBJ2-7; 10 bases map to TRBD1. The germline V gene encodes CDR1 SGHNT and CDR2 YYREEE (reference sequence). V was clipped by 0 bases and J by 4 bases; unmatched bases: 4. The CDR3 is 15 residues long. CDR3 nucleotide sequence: TGTGCCAGCAGCTTGGTCGGACAGGGGGTATACGAGCAGTACTTC. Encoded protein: CASSLVGQGVYEQYF. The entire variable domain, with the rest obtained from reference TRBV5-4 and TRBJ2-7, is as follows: ETGVTQSPTHLIKTRGQQVTLRCSSQSGHNTVSWYQQALGQGPQFIFQYYREEENGRGNFPPRFSGLQFPNYSSELNVNALELDDSALYLCASSLVGQGVYEQYFGPGTRLTVT.

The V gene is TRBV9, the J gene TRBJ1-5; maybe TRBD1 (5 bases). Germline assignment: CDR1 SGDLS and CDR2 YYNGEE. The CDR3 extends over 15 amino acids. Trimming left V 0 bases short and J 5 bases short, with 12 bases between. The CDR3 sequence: CASSVGARGYQPQHF. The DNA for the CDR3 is TGTGCCAGCAGCGTAGGGGCGCGGGGGTATCAGCCCCAGCATTTT.

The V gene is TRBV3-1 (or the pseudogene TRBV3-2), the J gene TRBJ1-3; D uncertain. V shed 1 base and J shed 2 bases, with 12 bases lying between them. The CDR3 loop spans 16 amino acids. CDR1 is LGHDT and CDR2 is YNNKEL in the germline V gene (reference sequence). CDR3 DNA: TGTGCCAGCAGCCAAGCAACCGGAGGACCTGGAAACACCATATATTTT. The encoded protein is CASSQATGGPGNTIYF.

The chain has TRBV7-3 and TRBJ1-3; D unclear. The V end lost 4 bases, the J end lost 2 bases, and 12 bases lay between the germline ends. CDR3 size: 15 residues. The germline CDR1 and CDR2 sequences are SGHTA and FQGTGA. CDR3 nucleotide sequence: TGTGCCAGCAGCTCGGGAAAGAATGCTGGAAACACCATATATTTT. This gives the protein CASSSGKNAGNTIYF.

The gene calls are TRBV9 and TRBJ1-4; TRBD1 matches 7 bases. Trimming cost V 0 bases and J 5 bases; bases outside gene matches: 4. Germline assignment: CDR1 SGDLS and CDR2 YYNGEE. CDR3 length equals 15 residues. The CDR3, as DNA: TGTGCCAGCAGCGTAGGACTACAGGGGAATGAAAAACTGTTTTTT. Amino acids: CASSVGLQGNEKLFF.

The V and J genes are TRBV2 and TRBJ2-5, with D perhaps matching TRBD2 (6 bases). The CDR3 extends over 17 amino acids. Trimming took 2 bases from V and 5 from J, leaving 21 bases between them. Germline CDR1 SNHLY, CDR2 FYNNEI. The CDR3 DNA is TGTGCCAGCAGTGAACTCCCCCTCGCACCGGGGGTTGAGACCCAGTACTTC. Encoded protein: CASSELPLAPGVETQYF.

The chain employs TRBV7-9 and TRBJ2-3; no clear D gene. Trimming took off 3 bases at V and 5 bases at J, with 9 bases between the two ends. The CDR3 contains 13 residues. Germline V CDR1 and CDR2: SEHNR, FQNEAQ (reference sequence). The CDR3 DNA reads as TGTGCCAGCAGCTTCCGGTCGGGAGATACGCAGTATTTT. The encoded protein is CASSFRSGDTQYF.

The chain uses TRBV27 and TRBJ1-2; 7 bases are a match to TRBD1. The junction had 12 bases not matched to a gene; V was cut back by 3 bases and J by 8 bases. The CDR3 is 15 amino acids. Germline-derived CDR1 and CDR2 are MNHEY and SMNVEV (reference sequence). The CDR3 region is CASSFLTGYSKGYTF. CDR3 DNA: TGTGCCAGCAGTTTCTTGACAGGGTACTCTAAAGGCTACACCTTC.

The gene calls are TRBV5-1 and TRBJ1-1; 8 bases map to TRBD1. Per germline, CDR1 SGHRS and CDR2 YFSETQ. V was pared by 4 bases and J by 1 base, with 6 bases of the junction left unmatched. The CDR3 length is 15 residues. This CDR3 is CASSGYRGANTEAFF. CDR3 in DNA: TGCGCCAGCAGCGGCTACAGGGGGGCGAACACTGAAGCTTTCTTT.

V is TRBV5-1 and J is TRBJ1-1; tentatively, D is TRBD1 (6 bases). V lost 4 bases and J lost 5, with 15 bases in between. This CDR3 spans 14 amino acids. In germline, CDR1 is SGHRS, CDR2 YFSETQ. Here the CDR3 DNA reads TGCGCCAGCAGCCCACGGGGGGCCTTTACTGAAGCTTTCTTT. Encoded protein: CASSPRGAFTEAFF.

The CDR3 loop reads CASRKTGADYGYTF. CDR3 in DNA: TGTGCCAGCAGAAAGACAGGGGCGGACTATGGCTACACCTTC. The V and J genes are TRBV6-5 and TRBJ1-2, with 8 nucleotides matching TRBD1. The CDR3 runs 14 residues. The germline CDR1 and CDR2 sequences are MNHEY and SVGAGI. The trim removed 6 bases at V and 3 bases at J, leaving 6 bases unmatched.

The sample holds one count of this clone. For the CDR3, the DNA is TGCGCCAGCAGCAGACCGACAGGGACCCGCACAGATACGCAGTATTTT. Its translation: CASSRPTGTRTDTQYF. V usage is TRBV5-1 and J usage is TRBJ2-3; 7 bases agree with TRBD1. CDR1 is SGHRS and CDR2 is YFSETQ in the germline V gene. The J segment lost 1 base and the V segment lost 4 bases, leaving 9 bases of the junction unmatched. There are 16 residues in the CDR3.

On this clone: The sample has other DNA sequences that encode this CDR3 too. DNA of the CDR3: TGTGCCAGCAGCCCGGACAGAGCCTATGGCTACACCTTC. It is translated as CASSPDRAYGYTF. The V call is TRBV6-5, the J call TRBJ1-2; tentatively, D is TRBD1 (6 bases). Trimming took 6 bases from V and 4 from J, leaving 12 bases between them. The germline gives CDR1 MNHEY, CDR2 SVGAGI. The CDR3 consists of 13 residues.

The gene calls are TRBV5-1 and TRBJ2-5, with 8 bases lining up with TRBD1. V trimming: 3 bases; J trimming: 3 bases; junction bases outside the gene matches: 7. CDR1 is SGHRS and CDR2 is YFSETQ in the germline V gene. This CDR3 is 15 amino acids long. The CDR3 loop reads CASSSETGAKETQYF. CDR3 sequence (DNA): TGCGCCAGCAGCTCCGAGACAGGGGCGAAAGAGACCCAGTACTTC. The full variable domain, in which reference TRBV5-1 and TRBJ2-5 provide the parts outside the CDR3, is KAGVTQTPRYLIKTRGQQVTLSCSPISGHRSVSWYQQTPGQGLQFLFEYFSETQRNKGNFPGRFSGRQFSNSRSEMNVSTLELGDSALYLCASSSETGAKETQYFGPGTRLLVL.

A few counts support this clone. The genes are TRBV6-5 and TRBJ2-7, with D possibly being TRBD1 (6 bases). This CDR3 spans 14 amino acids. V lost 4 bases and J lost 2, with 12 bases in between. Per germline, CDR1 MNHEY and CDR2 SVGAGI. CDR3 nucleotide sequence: TGTGCCAGCAGTTTGAATGACAGGACCTACGAGCAGTACTTC. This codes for CASSLNDRTYEQYF.

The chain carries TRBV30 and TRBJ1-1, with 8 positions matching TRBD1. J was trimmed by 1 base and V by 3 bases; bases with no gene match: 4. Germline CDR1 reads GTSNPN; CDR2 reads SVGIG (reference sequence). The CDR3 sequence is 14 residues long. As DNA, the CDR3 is TGTGCCTGGAGAGGACAGGGTAAGAACACTGAAGCTTTCTTT. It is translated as CAWRGQGKNTEAFF.

The CDR3 DNA reads as TGTGCCAGCAGGGCAGGGGGCCCCTCCGCCGGGGAGCTGTTTTTT. This codes for CASRAGGPSAGELFF. The chain recombines TRBV9 with TRBJ2-2, with 8 bases matching TRBD1. The CDR3 has 15 amino acids. J gave up 6 bases and V 5 bases, and 9 bases lay outside the gene matches. Per the germline V gene, CDR1 is SGDLS and CDR2 is YYNGEE.

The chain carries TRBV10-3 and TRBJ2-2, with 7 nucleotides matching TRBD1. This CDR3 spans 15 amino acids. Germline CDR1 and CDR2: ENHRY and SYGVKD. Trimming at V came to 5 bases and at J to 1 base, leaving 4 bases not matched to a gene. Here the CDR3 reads CAISRDSENTGELFF. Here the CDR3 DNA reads TGTGCCATCAGTCGGGACAGCGAGAACACCGGGGAGCTGTTTTTT.

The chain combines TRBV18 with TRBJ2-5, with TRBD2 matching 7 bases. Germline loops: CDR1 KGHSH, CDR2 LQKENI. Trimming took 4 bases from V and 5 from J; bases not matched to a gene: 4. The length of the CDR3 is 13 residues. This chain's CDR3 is CASSLREGETQYF. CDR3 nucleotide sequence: TGTGCCAGCTCACTCAGGGAGGGGGAGACCCAGTACTTC.